Below are 13 T cell receptor beta chains sequenced from a single sample in a study of blood T cells in healthy people across ages. A second PCR, run for roughly 7 to 11 cycles, used a sample-barcoded 5' primer plus a J-beta primer mix. TCRdb independently ran MiXCR on the 5' RACE reads; one entry per CDR3 protein. The sample has 1.5 million to 2 million distinct CDR3 sequences, around 50% seen once. Input material: blood. These receptors all stem from a woman in her thirties or forties in good health.

The chain recombines TRBV4-3 with TRBJ2-1; TRBD1 matches at 9 bases. CDR3 length: 17 amino acids. V trimming: 2 bases; J trimming: 2 bases; junction bases outside the gene matches: 7. Germline V CDR1 and CDR2: LGHNA, YSLEER. The CDR3 is CASSQHRGTGTYNEQFF. In DNA form, the CDR3 reads TGCGCCAGCAGCCAACATCGAGGGACAGGGACCTACAATGAGCAGTTCTTC.

This chain links TRBV4-3 with TRBJ1-1, with D hard to call. This CDR3 has 15 residues. CDR1 LGHNA and CDR2 YSLEER come from the germline V gene. Between the trimmed V and J ends, which lost 0 bases and 1 base, there was a span of 9 bases. The CDR3 DNA follows: TGCGCCAGCAGCCAAGATCAAACAGAGAACACTGAAGCTTTCTTT. Translating it yields CASSQDQTENTEAFF.

The J gene is TRBJ1-2, the V gene TRBV6-6; 8 bases are a match to TRBD1. Germline CDR1 reads MNHNY; CDR2 reads SVGAGI (reference sequence). Trimming took 5 bases from V and 7 from J; bases not matched to a gene: 9. This CDR3 region has 14 residues. The CDR3 loop is CASSPQGARGGYTF. The CDR3 DNA sequence: TGTGCCAGCAGTCCCCAGGGGGCGCGTGGTGGCTACACCTTC.

This clonotype was seen a handful of times. The chain recombines TRBV4-3 with TRBJ1-2, with D maybe TRBD1 (6 bases). V dropped 1 base and J dropped 2 bases, with 14 bases sitting between them. The CDR3 has 16 amino acids. Germline CDR1 is LGHNA and CDR2 is YSLEER. The CDR3: CASSQGAGAANYGYTF. Here the CDR3 DNA reads TGCGCCAGCAGCCAAGGGGCGGGGGCTGCGAACTATGGCTACACCTTC.

The V gene is TRBV20-1, the J gene TRBJ2-1, with D perhaps matching TRBD1 (6 bases). Germline V gene sequence: CDR1 DFQATT, CDR2 SNEGSKA (reference sequence). The CDR3 runs to 12 residues. With 5 bases removed from V and 10 bases from J, the gap between germline ends came to 15 bases. CDR3 DNA: TGCAGTGCTCTGTACAGGGTATCCGAGCAGTTCTTC. Protein: CSALYRVSEQFF.

The rearrangement uses TRBV7-9 and TRBJ2-1, with 7 bases aligning to TRBD1. Germline V gene sequence: CDR1 SEHNR, CDR2 FQNEAQ (reference sequence). Unmatched junction bases numbered 7, after V lost 5 bases and J lost 6 bases. The CDR3 spans 14 residues. Written as DNA, the CDR3 is TGTGCCAGCAGCCCGTACCGGGACAGCAATGAGCAGTTCTTC. As protein: CASSPYRDSNEQFF.

The V and J genes are TRBV6-2 or TRBV6-3 and TRBJ2-5; the match to TRBD2 covers 8 bases. The V segment lost 2 bases and the J segment 5 bases; nucleotides outside the gene matches: 10. The V gene's germline CDR1 is MNHEY and CDR2 SVGEGT. CDR3 length equals 16 residues. The CDR3 nucleotides are TGTGCCAGCAGTTACGTAGCGGGGAGAACCCGGGAGACCCAGTACTTC. Its translation: CASSYVAGRTRETQYF.

The chain combines TRBV11-2 with TRBJ2-5; no firm D call. V lost 5 bases and J 2 bases, leaving 18 bases between the germline ends. The CDR3 is 16 amino acids. Germline V gives CDR1 SGHAT, CDR2 FQNNGV. This CDR3 is CASSIIADDPQETQYF. The CDR3 bases are TGTGCCAGCAGCATAATCGCGGACGACCCGCAAGAGACCCAGTACTTC.

This rearrangement joins TRBV20-1 to TRBJ1-2, with D hard to call. The CDR3 is 14 residues long. CDR1 and CDR2 (germline): DFQATT, SNEGSKA (reference sequence). The V gene lost 0 bases and the J gene lost 0 bases, with 8 bases spanning the gap. The CDR3 here is CSARDTRANYGYTF. The CDR3 DNA sequence: TGCAGTGCTAGAGATACGCGGGCTAACTATGGCTACACCTTC.

The rearrangement joins TRBV6-6 to TRBJ2-4; TRBD1 matches at 9 bases. The CDR3 is made up of 17 amino acids. Trimming cost V 2 bases and J 0 bases; bases outside gene matches: 5. CDR1 is MNHNY and CDR2 is SVGAGI in the germline V gene (reference sequence). The CDR3 nucleotides are TGTGCCAGCAGTTACCCTGGACAGGGGTTAGCCAAAAACATTCAGTACTTC. Its translation: CASSYPGQGLAKNIQYF.

On this clonotype itself: One end of the junction fails to match germline, which may point to a read error. CDR3 region: CASSFRRGGQGTQYF. The CDR3 bases are TGTGCCAGCAGCTTCAGGCGGGGGGGCCAAGGGACCCAGTACTTC. This chain joins TRBV6-2 or TRBV6-3 and TRBJ2-5; 9 positions agree with TRBD2. There are 15 residues in the CDR3. CDR1 and CDR2 (germline): MNHEY, SVGEGT.

As concerns this clonotype: Sequence at one end of the junction differs from germline and may be a read error. The CDR3 DNA reads as TGTGCCAGCAGCCAAGTGAGGGGTAATGCGCAGTTCTTC. It is translated as CASSQVRGNAQFF. The chain joins TRBV3-1 to TRBJ2-1; possibly TRBD1 or TRBD2 for D (5 bases each). The CDR3 runs to 13 residues. CDR1 and CDR2 from the germline V gene are LGHDT and YNNKEL (reference sequence).

The CDR3 nucleotides read TGTGCCAGCAGTTTGGGCGACAGACCTCACTATGGCTACACCTTC. Translating it yields CASSLGDRPHYGYTF. This chain links TRBV12-3 or TRBV12-4 with TRBJ1-2, with TRBD1 as a possible D gene (5 bases). The CDR3 is 15 amino acids. Trimming stripped 3 bases from V and 3 bases from J, with 14 bases between.